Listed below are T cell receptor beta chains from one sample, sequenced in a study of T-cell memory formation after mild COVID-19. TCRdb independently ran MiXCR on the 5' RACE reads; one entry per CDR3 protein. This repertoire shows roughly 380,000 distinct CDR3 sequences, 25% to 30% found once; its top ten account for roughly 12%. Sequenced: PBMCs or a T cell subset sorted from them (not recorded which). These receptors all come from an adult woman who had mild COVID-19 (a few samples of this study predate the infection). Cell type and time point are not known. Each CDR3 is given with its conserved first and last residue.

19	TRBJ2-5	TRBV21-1	CASSKALFGGQGFQETQYF
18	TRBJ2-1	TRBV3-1	CASSLQVFRDTDYNEQFF
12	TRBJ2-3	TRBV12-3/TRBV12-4	CASRGRDTGQYF
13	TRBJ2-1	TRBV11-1	CASSQMTNNEQFF
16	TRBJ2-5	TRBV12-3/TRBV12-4	CASSSGLAGVSETQYF
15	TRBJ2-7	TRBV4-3	CASSQARIASYEQYF
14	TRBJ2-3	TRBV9	CASSVGEGRDTQYF
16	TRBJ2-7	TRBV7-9	CASSFGPRTPSYEQYF
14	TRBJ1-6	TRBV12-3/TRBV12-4	CASSPRQGNSPLHF
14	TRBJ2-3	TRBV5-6	CASSPGRITDTQYF
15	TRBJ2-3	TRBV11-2	CASDRGGTRTDTQYF
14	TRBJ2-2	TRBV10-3	CAISVGGGTGELFF
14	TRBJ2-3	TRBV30	CAWGPPSPTDTQYF
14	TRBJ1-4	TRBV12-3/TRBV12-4	CASRLGGANEKLFF
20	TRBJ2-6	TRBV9	CASSVAVVGGTPSGANVLTF
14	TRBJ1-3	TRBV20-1	CSARQGSAGNTIYF
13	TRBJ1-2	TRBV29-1	CSVRGQGADGYTF
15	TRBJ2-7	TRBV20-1	CSARSRSGSSYEQYF
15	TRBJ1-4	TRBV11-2	CASSFEGGASEKLFF
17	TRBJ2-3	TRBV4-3	CASSQAPTSGRTDTQYF
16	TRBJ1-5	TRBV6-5	CASSPLGGYSNQPQHF
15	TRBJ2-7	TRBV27	CASSPGLGNTYEQYF
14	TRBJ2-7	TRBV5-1	CASSLDGQGDRQYF
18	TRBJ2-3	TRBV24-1	CATSDPTLRPSDTDTQYF
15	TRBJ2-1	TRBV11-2	CASSFDRGGYNEQFF
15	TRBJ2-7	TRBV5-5	CASSSQGARSYEQYF
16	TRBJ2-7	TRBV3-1	CASSQDLGAISYEQYF
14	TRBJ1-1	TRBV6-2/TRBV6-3	CASSYTHSNTEAFF
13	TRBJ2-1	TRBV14	CASSQGDRDIKFF
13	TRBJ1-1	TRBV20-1	CSACVDMNTEAFF
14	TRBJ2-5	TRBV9	CASSVSSVQETQYF
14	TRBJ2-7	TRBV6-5	CASSYESEGGEQYF